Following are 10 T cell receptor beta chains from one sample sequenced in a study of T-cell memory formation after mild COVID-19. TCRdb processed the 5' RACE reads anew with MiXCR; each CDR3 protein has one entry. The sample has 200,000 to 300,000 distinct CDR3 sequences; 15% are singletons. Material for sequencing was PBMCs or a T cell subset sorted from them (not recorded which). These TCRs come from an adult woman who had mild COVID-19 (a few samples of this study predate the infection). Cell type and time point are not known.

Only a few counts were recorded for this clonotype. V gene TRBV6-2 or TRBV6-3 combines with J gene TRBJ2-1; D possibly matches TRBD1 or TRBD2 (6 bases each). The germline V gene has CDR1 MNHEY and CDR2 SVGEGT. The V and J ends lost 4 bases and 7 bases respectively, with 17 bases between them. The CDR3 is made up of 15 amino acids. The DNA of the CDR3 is TGTGCCAGCAGTTCGACAGGAGGGGGTAGGAATGAGCAGTTCTTC. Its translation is CASSSTGGGRNEQFF.

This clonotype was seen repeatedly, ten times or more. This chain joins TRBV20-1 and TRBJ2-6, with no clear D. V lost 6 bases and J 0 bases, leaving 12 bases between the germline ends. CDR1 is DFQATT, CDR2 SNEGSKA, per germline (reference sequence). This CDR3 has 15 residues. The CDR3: CSAPIPYSGANVLTF. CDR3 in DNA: TGCAGTGCCCCCATTCCCTACTCTGGGGCCAACGTCCTGACTTTC.

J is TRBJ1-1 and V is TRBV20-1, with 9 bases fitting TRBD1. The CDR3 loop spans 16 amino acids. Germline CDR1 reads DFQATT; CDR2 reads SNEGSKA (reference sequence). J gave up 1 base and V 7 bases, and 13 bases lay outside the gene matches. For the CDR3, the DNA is TGCAGTGTTTTCACCTTGGGACAGGGATGGAACACTGAAGCTTTCTTT. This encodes CSVFTLGQGWNTEAFF.

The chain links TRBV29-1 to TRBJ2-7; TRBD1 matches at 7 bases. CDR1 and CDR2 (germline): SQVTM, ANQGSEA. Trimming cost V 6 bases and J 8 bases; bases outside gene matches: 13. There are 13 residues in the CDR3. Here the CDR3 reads CSVQRPPGGKQYF. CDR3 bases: TGCAGCGTCCAAAGACCTCCAGGGGGTAAGCAGTACTTC.

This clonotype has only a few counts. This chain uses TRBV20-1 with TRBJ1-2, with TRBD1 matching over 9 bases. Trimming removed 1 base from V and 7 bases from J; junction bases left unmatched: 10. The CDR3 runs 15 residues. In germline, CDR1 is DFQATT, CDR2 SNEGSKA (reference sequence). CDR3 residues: CSARVGGQGGRGYTF. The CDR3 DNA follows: TGCAGTGCTAGAGTGGGGGGACAGGGTGGCCGTGGCTACACCTTC.

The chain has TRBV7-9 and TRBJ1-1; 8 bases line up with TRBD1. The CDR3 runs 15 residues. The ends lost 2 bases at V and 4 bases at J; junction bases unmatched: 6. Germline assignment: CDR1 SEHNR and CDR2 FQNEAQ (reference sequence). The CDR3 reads CASSLPTDRATEAFF. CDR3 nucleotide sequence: TGTGCCAGCAGCTTACCGACGGACAGGGCCACTGAAGCTTTCTTT.

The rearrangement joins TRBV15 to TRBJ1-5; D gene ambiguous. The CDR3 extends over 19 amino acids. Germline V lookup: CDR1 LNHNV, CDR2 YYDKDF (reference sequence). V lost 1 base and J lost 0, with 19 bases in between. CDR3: CATSRGTPAFRFSNQPQHF. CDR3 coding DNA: TGTGCCACCAGCAGAGGAACACCGGCGTTCAGATTTAGCAATCAGCCCCAGCATTTT.

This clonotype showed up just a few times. The CDR3 reads CASSLAFDEQYF. The CDR3 DNA sequence: TGCGCCAGCAGCTTGGCCTTCGACGAGCAGTACTTC. This chain connects TRBV5-1 to TRBJ2-7; no firm D call. CDR1 and CDR2 from the germline V gene are SGHRS and YFSETQ. Trimming took off 0 bases at V and 5 bases at J, with 6 bases between the two ends. CDR3 length: 12 amino acids.

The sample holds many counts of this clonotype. This CDR3 reads CASSYDSRFGNTIYF. The CDR3 coding sequence is TGTGCCAGCAGCTACGACAGTAGATTCGGAAACACCATATATTTT. The V gene is TRBV12-3 or TRBV12-4, the J gene TRBJ1-3; maybe TRBD1 (5 bases). This CDR3 spans 15 amino acids. V lost 6 bases and J 4 bases, leaving 16 bases between the germline ends.

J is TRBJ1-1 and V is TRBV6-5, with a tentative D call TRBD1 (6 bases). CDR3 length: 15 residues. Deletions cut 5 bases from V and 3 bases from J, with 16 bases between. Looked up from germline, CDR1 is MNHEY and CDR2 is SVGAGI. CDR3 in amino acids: CASSARRGLYTEAFF. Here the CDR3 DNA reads TGTGCCAGCAGTGCGCGCCGGGGGCTGTACACTGAAGCTTTCTTT.